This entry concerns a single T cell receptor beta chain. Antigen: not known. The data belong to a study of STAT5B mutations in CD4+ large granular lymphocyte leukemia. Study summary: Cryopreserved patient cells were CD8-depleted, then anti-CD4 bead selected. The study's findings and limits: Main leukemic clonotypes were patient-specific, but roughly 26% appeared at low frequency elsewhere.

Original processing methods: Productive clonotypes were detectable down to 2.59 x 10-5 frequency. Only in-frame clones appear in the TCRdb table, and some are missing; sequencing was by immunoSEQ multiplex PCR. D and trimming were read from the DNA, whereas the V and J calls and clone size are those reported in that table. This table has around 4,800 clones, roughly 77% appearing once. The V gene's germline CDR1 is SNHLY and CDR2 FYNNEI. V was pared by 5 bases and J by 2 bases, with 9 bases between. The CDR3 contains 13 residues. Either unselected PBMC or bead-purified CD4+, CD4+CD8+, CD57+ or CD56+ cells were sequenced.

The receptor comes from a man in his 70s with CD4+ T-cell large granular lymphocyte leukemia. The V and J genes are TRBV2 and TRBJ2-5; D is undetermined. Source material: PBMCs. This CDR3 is CASSKQVQETQYF. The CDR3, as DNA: TGTGCCAGCAGTAAACAAGTTCAAGAGACCCAGTACTTC.